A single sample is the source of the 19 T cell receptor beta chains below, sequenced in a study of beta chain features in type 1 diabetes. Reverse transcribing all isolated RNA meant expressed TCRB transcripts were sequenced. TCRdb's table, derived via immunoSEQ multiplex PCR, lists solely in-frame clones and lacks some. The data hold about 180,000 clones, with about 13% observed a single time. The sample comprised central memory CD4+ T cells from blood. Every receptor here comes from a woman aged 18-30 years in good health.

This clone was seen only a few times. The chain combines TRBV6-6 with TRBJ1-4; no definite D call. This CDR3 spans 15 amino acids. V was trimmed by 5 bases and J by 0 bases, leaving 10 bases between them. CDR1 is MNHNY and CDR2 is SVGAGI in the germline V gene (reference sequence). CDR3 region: CASSPHSATNEKLFF. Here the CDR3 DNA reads TGTGCCAGCAGTCCTCACAGTGCAACTAATGAAAAACTGTTTTTT.

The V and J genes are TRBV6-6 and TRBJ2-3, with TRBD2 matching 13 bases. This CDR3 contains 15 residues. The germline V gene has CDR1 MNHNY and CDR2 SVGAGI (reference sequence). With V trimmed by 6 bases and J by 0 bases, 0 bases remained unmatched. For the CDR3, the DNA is TGTGCCAGCAGGACTAGCGGGAGGAGCACAGATACGCAGTATTTT. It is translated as CASRTSGRSTDTQYF.

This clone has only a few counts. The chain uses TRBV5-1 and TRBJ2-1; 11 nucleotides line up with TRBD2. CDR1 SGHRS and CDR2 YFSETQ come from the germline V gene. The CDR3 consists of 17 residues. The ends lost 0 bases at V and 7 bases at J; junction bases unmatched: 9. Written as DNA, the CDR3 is TGCGCCAGCAGCTTGGCCGTAGGGACTAGCGGTTTAAATGAGCAGTTCTTC. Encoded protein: CASSLAVGTSGLNEQFF.

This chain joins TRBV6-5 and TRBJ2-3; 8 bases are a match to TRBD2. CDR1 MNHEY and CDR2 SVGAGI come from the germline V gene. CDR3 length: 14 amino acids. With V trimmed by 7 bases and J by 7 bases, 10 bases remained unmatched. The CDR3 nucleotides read TGTGCCAGCATTCCCAGCGGGAGAGGGAATACGCAGTATTTT. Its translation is CASIPSGRGNTQYF.

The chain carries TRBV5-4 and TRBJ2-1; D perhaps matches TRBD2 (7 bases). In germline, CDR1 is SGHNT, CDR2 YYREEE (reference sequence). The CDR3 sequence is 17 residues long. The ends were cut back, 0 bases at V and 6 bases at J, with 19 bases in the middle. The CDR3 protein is CASSLEGGPKRGNEQFF. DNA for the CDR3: TGTGCCAGCAGCTTGGAGGGGGGGCCCAAGAGGGGCAATGAGCAGTTCTTC.

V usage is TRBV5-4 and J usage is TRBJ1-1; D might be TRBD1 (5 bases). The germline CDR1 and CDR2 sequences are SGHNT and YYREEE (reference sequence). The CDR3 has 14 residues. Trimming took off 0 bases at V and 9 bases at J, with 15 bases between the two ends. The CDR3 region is CASSLAGRAGKAFF. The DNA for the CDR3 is TGTGCCAGCAGCTTGGCCGGCAGGGCAGGGAAAGCTTTCTTT.

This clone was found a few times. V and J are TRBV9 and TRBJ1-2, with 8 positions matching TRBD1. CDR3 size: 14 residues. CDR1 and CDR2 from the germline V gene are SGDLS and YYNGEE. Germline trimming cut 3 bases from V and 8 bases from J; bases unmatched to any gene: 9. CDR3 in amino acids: CASSGLQGVKGYTF. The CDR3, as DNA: TGTGCCAGCAGCGGACTACAGGGGGTAAAGGGCTACACCTTC.

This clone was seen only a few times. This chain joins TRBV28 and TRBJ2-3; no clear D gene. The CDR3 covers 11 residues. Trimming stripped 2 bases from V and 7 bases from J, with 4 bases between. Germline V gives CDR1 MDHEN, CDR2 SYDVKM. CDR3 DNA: TGTGCCAGCAGTTTAGGCCATACGCAGTATTTT. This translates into CASSLGHTQYF.

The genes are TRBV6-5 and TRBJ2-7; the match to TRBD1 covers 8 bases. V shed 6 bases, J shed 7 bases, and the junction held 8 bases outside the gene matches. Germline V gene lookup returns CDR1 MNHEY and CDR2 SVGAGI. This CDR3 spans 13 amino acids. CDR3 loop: CASSAQGAREQYF. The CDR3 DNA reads TGTGCCAGCAGCGCCCAGGGGGCGCGGGAGCAGTACTTC.

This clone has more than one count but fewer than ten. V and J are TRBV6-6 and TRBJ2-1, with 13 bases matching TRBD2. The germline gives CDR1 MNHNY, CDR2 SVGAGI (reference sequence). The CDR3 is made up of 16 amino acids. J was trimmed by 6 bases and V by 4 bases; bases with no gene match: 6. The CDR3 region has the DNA TGTGCCAGCAGTTCCCCCGGACTAGCGGGAGTCAATGAGCAGTTCTTC. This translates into CASSSPGLAGVNEQFF.

DNA of the CDR3: TGTGCCAGCAGCTTAGGGAATTACAGGGAGCATGGCTACACCTTC. It translates to CASSLGNYREHGYTF. The rearrangement links TRBV7-9 to TRBJ1-2; possibly TRBD1 for D (6 bases). CDR1 and CDR2 (germline): SEHNR, FQNEAQ (reference sequence). The CDR3 runs 15 residues. V shed 1 base and J shed 6 bases, with 15 bases lying between them.

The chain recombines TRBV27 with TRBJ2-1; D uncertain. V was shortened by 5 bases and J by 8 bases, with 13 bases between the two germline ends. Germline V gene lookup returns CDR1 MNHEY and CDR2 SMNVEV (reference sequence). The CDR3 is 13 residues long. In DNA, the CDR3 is TGTGCCAGCAGTAACAACAGAGTTCATGAGCAGTTCTTC. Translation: CASSNNRVHEQFF.

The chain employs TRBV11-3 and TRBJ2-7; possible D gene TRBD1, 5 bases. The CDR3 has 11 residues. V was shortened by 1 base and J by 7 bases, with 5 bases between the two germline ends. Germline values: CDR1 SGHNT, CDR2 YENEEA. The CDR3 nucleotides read TGTGCCAGCAGCTTAGGGACAGAGCAGTACTTC. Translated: CASSLGTEQYF.

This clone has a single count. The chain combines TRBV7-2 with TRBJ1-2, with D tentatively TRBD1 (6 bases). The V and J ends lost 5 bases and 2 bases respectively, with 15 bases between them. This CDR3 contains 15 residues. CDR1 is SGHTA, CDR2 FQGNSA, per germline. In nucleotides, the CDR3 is TGTGCCAGCAGCATCGGACAGCCGGGGAACTATGGCTACACCTTC. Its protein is CASSIGQPGNYGYTF.

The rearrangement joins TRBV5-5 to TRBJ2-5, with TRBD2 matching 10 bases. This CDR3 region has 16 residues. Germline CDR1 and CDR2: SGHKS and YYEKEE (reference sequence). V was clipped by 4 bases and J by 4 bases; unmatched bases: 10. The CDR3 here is CASSLRLAGLGETQYF. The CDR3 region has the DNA TGTGCCAGCAGCCTGAGACTAGCGGGCCTCGGAGAGACCCAGTACTTC.

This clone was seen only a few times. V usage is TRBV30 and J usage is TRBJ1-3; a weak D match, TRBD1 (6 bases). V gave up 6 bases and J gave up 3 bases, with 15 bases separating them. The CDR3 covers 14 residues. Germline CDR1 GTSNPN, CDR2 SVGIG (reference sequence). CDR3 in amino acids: CACNDRSFGNTIYF. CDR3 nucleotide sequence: TGTGCCTGTAACGACAGGTCTTTTGGAAACACCATATATTTT.

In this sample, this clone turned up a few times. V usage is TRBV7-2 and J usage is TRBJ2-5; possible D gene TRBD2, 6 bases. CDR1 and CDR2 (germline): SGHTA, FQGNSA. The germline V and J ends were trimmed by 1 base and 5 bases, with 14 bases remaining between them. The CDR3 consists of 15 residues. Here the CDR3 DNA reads TGTGCCAGCAGCTTAGGCGGGGCGCAAGTGGAGACCCAGTACTTC. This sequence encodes CASSLGGAQVETQYF.

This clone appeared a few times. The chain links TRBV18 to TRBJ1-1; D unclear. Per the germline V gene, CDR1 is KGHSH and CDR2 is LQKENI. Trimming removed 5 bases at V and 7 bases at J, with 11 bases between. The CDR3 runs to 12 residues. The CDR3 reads CASSGSYGEAFF. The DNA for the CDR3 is TGTGCCAGCTCAGGGAGTTATGGTGAAGCTTTCTTT.

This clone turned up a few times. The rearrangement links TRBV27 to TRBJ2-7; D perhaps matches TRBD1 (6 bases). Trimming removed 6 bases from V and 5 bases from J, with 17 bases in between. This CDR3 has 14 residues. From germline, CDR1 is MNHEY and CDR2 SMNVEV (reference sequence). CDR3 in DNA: TGTGCCAGCAGATCGACAGGCCCTGCTCACGAGCAGTACTTC. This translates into CASRSTGPAHEQYF.